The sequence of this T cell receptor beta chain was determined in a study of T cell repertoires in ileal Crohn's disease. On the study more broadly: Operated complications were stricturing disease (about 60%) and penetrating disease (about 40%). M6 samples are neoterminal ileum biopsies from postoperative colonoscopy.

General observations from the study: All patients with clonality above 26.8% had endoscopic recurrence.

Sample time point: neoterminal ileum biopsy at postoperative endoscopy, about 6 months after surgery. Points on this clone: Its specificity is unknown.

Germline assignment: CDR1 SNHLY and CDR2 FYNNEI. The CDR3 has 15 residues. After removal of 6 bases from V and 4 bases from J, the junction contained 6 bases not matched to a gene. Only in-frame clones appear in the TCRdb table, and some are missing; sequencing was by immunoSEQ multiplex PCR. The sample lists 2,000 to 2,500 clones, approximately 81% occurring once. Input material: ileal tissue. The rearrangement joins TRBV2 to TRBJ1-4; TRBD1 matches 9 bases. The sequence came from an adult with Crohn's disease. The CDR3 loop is CASREDRGLNEKLFF. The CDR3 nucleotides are TGTGCCAGCAGAGAGGACAGGGGACTTAATGAAAAACTGTTTTTT.